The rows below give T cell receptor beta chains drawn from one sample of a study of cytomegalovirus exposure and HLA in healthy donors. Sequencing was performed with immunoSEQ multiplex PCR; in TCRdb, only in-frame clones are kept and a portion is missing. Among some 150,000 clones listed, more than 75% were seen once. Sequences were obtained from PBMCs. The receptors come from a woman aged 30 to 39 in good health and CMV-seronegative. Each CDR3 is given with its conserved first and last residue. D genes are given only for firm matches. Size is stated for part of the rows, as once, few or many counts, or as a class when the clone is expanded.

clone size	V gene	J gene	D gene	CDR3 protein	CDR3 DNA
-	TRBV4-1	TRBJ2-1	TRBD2	CASSQETLAGGWGRYNEQFF	TGCGCCAGCAGCCAAGAAACGCTAGCGGGAGGGTGGGGGCGATACAATGAGCAGTTCTTC
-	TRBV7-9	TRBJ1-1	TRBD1	CASSAGQPNTEAFF	TGTGCCAGCAGCGCGGGACAGCCGAACACTGAAGCTTTCTTT
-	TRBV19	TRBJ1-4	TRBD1	CASSFPGQLHF	TGTGCCAGTAGTTTTCCGGGACAGCTCCATTTT
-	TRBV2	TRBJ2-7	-	CASMGYQNYEQYF	TGTGCCAGCATGGGCTACCAAAACTACGAGCAGTACTTC
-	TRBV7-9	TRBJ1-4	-	CASSFDSATNEKLFF	TGTGCCAGCAGCTTCGACAGTGCAACTAATGAAAAACTGTTTTTT
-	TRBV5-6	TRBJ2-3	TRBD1	CASSSTGALTDTQYF	TGTGCCAGCAGTTCGACAGGGGCCCTCACAGATACGCAGTATTTT
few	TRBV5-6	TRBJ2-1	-	CASSGTGTLGNEQFF	TGTGCCAGCAGCGGAACCGGGACTTTGGGCAATGAGCAGTTCTTC
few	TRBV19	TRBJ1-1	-	CASRAQVNTEAFF	TGTGCCAGTAGAGCACAGGTGAACACTGAAGCTTTCTTT
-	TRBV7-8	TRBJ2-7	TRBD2	CASRLAGGHEQYF	TGTGCCAGCAGACTAGCGGGAGGCCACGAGCAGTACTTC
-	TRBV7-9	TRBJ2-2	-	CASSPRGQSNTGELFF	TGTGCCAGCAGCCCCCGTGGACAATCGAACACCGGGGAGCTGTTTTTT
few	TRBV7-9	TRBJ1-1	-	CASSSLLNTEAFF	TGTGCCAGCAGTAGTTTACTGAACACTGAAGCTTTCTTT
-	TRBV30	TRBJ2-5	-	CAWSGQYQETQYF	TGTGCCTGGAGTGGGCAGTACCAAGAGACCCAGTACTTC
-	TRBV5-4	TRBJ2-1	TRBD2	CASGRTTSGANEQFF	TGTGCCAGCGGCCGGACGACTAGCGGGGCCAATGAGCAGTTCTTC
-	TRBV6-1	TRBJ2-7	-	CASSRRGSAYEQYF	TGTGCCAGCAGCCGAAGGGGATCGGCCTACGAGCAGTACTTC
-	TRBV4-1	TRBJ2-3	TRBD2	CASSQEGAGGPLADTQYF	TGCGCCAGCAGCCAAGAGGGGGCGGGAGGGCCCCTCGCCGATACGCAGTATTTT
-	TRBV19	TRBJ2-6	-	CASSIGGEPGANVLTF	TGTGCCAGTAGTATAGGCGGGGAACCTGGGGCCAACGTCCTGACTTTC
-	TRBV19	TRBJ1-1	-	CASGVQGYTEAFF	TGTGCCAGTGGCGTTCAGGGATATACTGAAGCTTTCTTT
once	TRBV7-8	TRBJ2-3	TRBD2	CASSQTSGETDTQYF	TGTGCCAGCAGCCAAACTAGCGGGGAGACAGATACGCAGTATTTT
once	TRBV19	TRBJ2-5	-	CASSIYGSGETQYF	TGTGCCAGTAGTATCTATGGGAGTGGAGAGACCCAGTACTTC
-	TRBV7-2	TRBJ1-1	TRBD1	CASSLARDSGGKFF	TGTGCCAGCAGCTTAGCCCGGGATTCAGGGGGGAAATTCTTT
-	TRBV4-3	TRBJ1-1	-	CASSQGFGREAFF	TGCGCCAGCAGCCAAGGATTTGGGAGAGAGGCTTTCTTT
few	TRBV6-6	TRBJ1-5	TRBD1	CASSFSGTGGQPQHF	TGTGCCAGCAGTTTTTCCGGGACAGGGGGCCAGCCCCAGCATTTT
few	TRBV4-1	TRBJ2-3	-	CASSQNLDTQYF	TGCGCCAGCAGCCAAAACTTAGATACGCAGTATTTT
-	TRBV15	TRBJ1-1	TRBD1	CATSSPRTGVTEAFF	TGTGCCACCAGCAGTCCGAGGACAGGGGTCACTGAAGCTTTCTTT
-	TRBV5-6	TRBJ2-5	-	CASARVVGTQYF	TGTGCCTCAGCCAGGGTCGTGGGGACCCAGTACTTC
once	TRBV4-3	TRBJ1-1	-	CASSSAAGSLNTEAFF	TGCGCCAGCAGCTCAGCAGCCGGGTCCTTGAACACTGAAGCTTTCTTT
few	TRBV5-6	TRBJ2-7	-	CASNLQGWHEQYF	TGTGCCAGCAACTTGCAGGGGTGGCACGAGCAGTACTTC
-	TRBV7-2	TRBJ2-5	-	CASSLRQGGRETQYF	TGTGCCAGCAGCTTAAGGCAGGGGGGCCGCGAGACCCAGTACTTC
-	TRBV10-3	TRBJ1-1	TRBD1	CAISESTGLDTEAFF	TGTGCCATCAGTGAGTCGACAGGGCTGGACACTGAAGCTTTCTTT
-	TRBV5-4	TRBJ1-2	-	CASSLAGGGSRGYTF	TGTGCCAGCAGCTTGGCCGGGGGGGGCTCAAGGGGCTACACCTTC
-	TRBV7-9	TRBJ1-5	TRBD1	CASSSGTGSYSNQPQHF	TGTGCCAGCAGCTCCGGGACAGGAAGCTATAGCAATCAGCCCCAGCATTTT